A single sample gave rise to the 19 T cell receptor beta chains below, sequenced in a study of blood T cell repertoires in COVID-19. The method was immunoSEQ multiplex PCR; TCRdb's version includes in-frame clones alone and lacks a portion of them. The profile shows more than 40,000 clones, 70% to 90% of them singletons. The sequenced material came from peripheral blood. Every receptor here comes from a man aged 55 to 69 with acute or convalescent COVID-19.

CDR3: CATSRDLITSGIEEQFF. The DNA of the CDR3 is TGTGCCACCAGCAGAGATCTAATCACTAGCGGTATAGAAGAGCAGTTCTTC. V usage is TRBV15 and J usage is TRBJ2-1; TRBD2 matches 8 bases. Looked up from germline, CDR1 is LNHNV and CDR2 is YYDKDF (reference sequence). V was pared by 0 bases and J by 10 bases, with 14 bases of the junction left unmatched. The CDR3 length is 17 residues.

This chain joins TRBV4-2 and TRBJ1-1, with 10 bases lining up with TRBD1. This CDR3 spans 14 amino acids. CDR1 is LGHNA and CDR2 is YNFKEQ in the germline V gene. The V and J ends lost 4 bases and 4 bases, in that order; junction bases with no gene match: 3. This CDR3 is CASSRDRGSTEAFF. Written as DNA, the CDR3 is TGTGCCAGCAGCCGGGACAGGGGAAGCACTGAAGCTTTCTTT.

The CDR3 nucleotides read TGTGCCAGCAGCCCCTGGGGGGGCGGTGAAAAACTGTTTTTT. Translating it yields CASSPWGGGEKLFF. The chain couples TRBV3-1 (or the pseudogene TRBV3-2) to TRBJ1-4; tentative D call: TRBD1 (6 bases). The CDR3 contains 14 residues. Trimming pared 4 bases from V and 7 bases from J, leaving 13 bases between. CDR1 and CDR2 (germline): LGHDT, YNNKEL (reference sequence).

The CDR3 protein is CASRGTPNTEAFF. The CDR3 DNA sequence: TGTGCCAGCAGAGGGACTCCGAACACTGAAGCTTTCTTT. The chain uses TRBV25-1 and TRBJ1-1, with a tentative D call TRBD1 (5 bases). V dropped 6 bases and J dropped 1 base, with 9 bases sitting between them. The CDR3 is 13 residues long. CDR1 is MGHDK and CDR2 is SYGVNS in the germline V gene.

This sequence joins TRBV7-2 and TRBJ1-1, with D possibly matching TRBD1 (5 bases). Germline V gene sequence: CDR1 SGHTA, CDR2 FQGNSA. Trimming took 4 bases from V and 1 from J, leaving 10 bases between them. The CDR3 totals 14 residues. Here the CDR3 DNA reads TGTGCCAGCAGCTCATATACAGGGAACACTGAAGCTTTCTTT. Encoded protein: CASSSYTGNTEAFF.

CDR3 DNA sequence: TGTGCCAGCAGTGAATATGAGGGGACAGGCACAGATACGCAGTATTTT. Translating gives CASSEYEGTGTDTQYF. V gene TRBV6-1 combines with J gene TRBJ2-3; 7 bases agree with TRBD1. Germline CDR1 and CDR2: MNHNS and SASEGT. Trimming at V came to 2 bases and at J to 1 base, leaving 6 bases not matched to a gene. The CDR3 runs to 16 residues.

The gene calls are TRBV25-1 and TRBJ1-5; 9 nucleotides match TRBD1. V lost 6 bases to trimming and J lost 3 bases; unmatched junction nucleotides: 12. The CDR3 runs 17 residues. In germline, CDR1 is MGHDK, CDR2 SYGVNS. The CDR3 nucleotides are TGTGCCAGCAGCGCAACAGGGGGCCCAAGGAACAATCAGCCCCAGCATTTT. Protein sequence: CASSATGGPRNNQPQHF.

V gene TRBV6-5 combines with J gene TRBJ1-1; weak D call: TRBD1 (6 bases). Germline V gene sequence: CDR1 MNHEY, CDR2 SVGAGI. V was clipped by 3 bases and J by 7 bases, with 18 bases between them. The CDR3 covers 15 residues. CDR3 amino acids: CASSYSQSSRGEAFF. Here the CDR3 DNA reads TGTGCCAGCAGTTATTCCCAGAGCAGCAGGGGTGAAGCTTTCTTT.

In nucleotides, the CDR3 is TGTGCCAGTAACTTGGACAGGGCAGATACGCAGTATTTT. This translates into CASNLDRADTQYF. The chain links TRBV19 to TRBJ2-3; the match to TRBD1 covers 8 bases. Germline V gives CDR1 LNHDA, CDR2 SQIVND (reference sequence). V lost 7 bases, J lost 4 bases, and 4 bases stayed unmatched. There are 13 residues in the CDR3.

This clone was counted between two and nine times. The V gene is TRBV5-6, the J gene TRBJ1-5; 11 positions agree with TRBD1. Trimming at V came to 0 bases and at J to 6 bases, leaving 5 bases not matched to a gene. The CDR3 loop spans 16 amino acids. Germline V gene sequence: CDR1 SGHDT, CDR2 YYEEEE. The chain's CDR3 is CASSLGAGTGGQPQHF. The DNA of the CDR3 is TGTGCCAGCAGCTTGGGGGCCGGGACAGGGGGTCAGCCCCAGCATTTT.

The chain carries TRBV23-1 and TRBJ2-2; 7 positions agree with TRBD1. TRBV23-1 is placed among ORFs of uncertain function. Trimming took 4 bases from V and 4 from J; bases not matched to a gene: 9. This CDR3 has 16 residues. CDR3 sequence reads: CASSPRQGDGTGELFF. In DNA, the CDR3 is TGCGCCAGCAGTCCCCGACAGGGCGATGGCACCGGGGAGCTGTTTTTT.

This clone was seen a few times. The rearrangement links TRBV3-1 (or the pseudogene TRBV3-2) to TRBJ1-4; D not resolved. Germline CDR1 and CDR2: LGHDT and YNNKEL (reference sequence). Trimming stripped 3 bases from V and 7 bases from J, with 15 bases between. There are 15 residues in the CDR3. CDR3 amino acids: CASSQMGGNGEKLFF. The CDR3 DNA is TGTGCCAGCAGCCAGATGGGAGGGAACGGTGAAAAACTGTTTTTT.

The chain is built from TRBV9 and TRBJ1-5, with 7 bases identical to TRBD1. This CDR3 spans 14 amino acids. CDR1 and CDR2 from the germline V gene are SGDLS and YYNGEE. After removal of 2 bases from V and 4 bases from J, the junction contained 3 bases not matched to a gene. The CDR3 DNA reads as TGTGCCAGCAGCGTTGGGGACAGTAATCAGCCCCAGCATTTT. Its translation: CASSVGDSNQPQHF.

The rearrangement joins TRBV10-3 to TRBJ1-3; D unclear. Germline loops: CDR1 ENHRY, CDR2 SYGVKD. Trimming cost V 3 bases and J 7 bases, with 7 bases left between them. The CDR3 spans 12 residues. For the CDR3, the DNA is TGTGCCATCAGTGATGACTGGAACACCATATATTTT. Amino acid sequence: CAISDDWNTIYF.

The chain links TRBV30 to TRBJ1-2; TRBD1 is a possible D gene (6 bases). The V and J ends lost 2 bases and 5 bases respectively, with 9 bases between them. The length of the CDR3 is 12 residues. Germline V gives CDR1 GTSNPN, CDR2 SVGIG (reference sequence). CDR3 loop: CAWSMGAYGYTF. The CDR3 DNA reads TGTGCCTGGAGTATGGGGGCTTATGGCTACACCTTC.

The chain has TRBV3-1 (or the pseudogene TRBV3-2) and TRBJ1-2; 9 nucleotides match TRBD1. V shed 3 bases and J 2 bases; nucleotides not matched to a gene: 7. Per the germline V gene, CDR1 is LGHDT and CDR2 is YNNKEL (reference sequence). The CDR3 is 16 residues long. CDR3 nucleotides: TGTGCCAGCAGCCATGCTGCGACAGGGGGAAACTATGGCTACACCTTC. Translation: CASSHAATGGNYGYTF.

The CDR3 nucleotides are TGTGCCAGCAGCCTAGGGACAGGGTTTGGAACTTTCTTT. Amino acids: CASSLGTGFGTFF. V is TRBV7-2 and J is TRBJ1-1, with TRBD1 identical over 9 bases. After removal of 5 bases from V and 12 bases from J, the junction contained 10 bases not matched to a gene. This CDR3 contains 13 residues. The V gene's germline CDR1 is SGHTA and CDR2 FQGNSA.

The rearrangement joins TRBV20-1 to TRBJ1-2; D not certain. Germline lookup yields CDR1 DFQATT and CDR2 SNEGSKA (reference sequence). Between the trimmed V and J ends, which lost 3 bases and 1 base, there was a span of 6 bases. The CDR3 loop spans 12 amino acids. This chain's CDR3 is CSASTDNYGYTF. The DNA for the CDR3 is TGCAGTGCTAGTACAGATAACTATGGCTACACCTTC.

The chain is built from TRBV3-1 (or the pseudogene TRBV3-2) and TRBJ2-7, with a weak D call TRBD2 (6 bases). The V gene lost 0 bases and the J gene lost 2 bases, with 8 bases spanning the gap. In germline, CDR1 is LGHDT, CDR2 YNNKEL (reference sequence). The CDR3 length is 14 residues. The CDR3 DNA follows: TGTGCCAGCAGCCAAGACGGAGGGCCCTACGAGCAGTACTTC. It yields the protein CASSQDGGPYEQYF.